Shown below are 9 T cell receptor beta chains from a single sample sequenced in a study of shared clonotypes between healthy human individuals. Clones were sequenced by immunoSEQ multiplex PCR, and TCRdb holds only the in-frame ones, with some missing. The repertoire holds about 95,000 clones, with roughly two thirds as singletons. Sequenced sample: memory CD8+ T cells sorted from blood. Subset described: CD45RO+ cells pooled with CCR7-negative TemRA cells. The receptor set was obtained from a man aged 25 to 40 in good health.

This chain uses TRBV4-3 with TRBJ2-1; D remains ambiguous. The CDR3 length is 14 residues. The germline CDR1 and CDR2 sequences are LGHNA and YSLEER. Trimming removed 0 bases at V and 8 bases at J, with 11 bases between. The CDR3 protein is CASSQDLQLHEQFF. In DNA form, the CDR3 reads TGCGCCAGCAGCCAAGACCTGCAGTTGCATGAGCAGTTCTTC.

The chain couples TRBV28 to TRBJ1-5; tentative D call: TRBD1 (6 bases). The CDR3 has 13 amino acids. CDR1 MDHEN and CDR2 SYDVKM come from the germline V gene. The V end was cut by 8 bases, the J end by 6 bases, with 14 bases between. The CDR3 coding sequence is TGTGCCAGCTTACAGGGATGGGGTCAGCCCCAGCATTTT. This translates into CASLQGWGQPQHF. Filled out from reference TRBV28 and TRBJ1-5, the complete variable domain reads DVKVTQSSRYLVKRTGEKVFLECVQDMDHENMFWYRQDPGLGLRLIYFSYDVKMKEKGDIPEGYSVSREKKERFSLILESASTNQTSMYLCASLQGWGQPQHFGDGTRLSIL.

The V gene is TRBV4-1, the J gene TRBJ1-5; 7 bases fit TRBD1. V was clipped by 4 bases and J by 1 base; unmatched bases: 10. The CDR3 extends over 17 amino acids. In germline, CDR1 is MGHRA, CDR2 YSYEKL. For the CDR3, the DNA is TGCGCCAGCAGCCGACAGGGAATAGTCGTAAGCAATCAGCCCCAGCATTTT. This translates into CASSRQGIVVSNQPQHF.

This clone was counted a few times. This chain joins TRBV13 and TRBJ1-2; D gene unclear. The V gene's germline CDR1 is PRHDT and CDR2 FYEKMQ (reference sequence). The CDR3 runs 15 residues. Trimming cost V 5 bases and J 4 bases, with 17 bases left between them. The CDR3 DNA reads TGTGCCAGCAGCCTTGCTGGTCTAGCACGCTATGGCTACACCTTC. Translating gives CASSLAGLARYGYTF.

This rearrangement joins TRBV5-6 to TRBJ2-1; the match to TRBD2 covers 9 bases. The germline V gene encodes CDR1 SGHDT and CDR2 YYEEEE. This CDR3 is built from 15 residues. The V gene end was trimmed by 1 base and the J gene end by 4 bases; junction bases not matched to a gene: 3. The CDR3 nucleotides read TGTGCCAGCAGCTTGCTCCTAGCGGGATACAATGAGCAGTTCTTC. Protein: CASSLLLAGYNEQFF.

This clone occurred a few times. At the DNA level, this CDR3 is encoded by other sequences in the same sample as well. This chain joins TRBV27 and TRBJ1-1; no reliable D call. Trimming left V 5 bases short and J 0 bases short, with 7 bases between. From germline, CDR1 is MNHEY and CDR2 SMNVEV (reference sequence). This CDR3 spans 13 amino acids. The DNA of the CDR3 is TGTGCCAGCAGTCCCTTACTGAACACTGAAGCTTTCTTT. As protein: CASSPLLNTEAFF.

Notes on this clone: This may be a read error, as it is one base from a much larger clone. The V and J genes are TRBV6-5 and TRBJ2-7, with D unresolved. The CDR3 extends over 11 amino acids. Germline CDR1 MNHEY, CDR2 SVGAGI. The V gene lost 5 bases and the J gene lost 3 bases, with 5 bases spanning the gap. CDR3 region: CASSHHYEQYF. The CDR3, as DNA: TGTGCCAGCAGTCACCACTACGAGCAGTACTTC.

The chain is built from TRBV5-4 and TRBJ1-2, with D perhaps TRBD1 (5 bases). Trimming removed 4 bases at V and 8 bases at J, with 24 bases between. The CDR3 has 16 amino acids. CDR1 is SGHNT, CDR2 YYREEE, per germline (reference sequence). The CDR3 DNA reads TGTGCCAGCAGCCCCGAGGGTCCGGGGCGAAAAACAGGCTACACCTTC. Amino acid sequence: CASSPEGPGRKTGYTF.

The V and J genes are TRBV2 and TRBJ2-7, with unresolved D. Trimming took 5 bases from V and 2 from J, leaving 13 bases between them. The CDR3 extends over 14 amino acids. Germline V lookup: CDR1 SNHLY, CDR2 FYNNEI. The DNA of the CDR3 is TGTGCCAGCAGTTGGGTGGCAGATGCCTACGAGCAGTACTTC. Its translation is CASSWVADAYEQYF.